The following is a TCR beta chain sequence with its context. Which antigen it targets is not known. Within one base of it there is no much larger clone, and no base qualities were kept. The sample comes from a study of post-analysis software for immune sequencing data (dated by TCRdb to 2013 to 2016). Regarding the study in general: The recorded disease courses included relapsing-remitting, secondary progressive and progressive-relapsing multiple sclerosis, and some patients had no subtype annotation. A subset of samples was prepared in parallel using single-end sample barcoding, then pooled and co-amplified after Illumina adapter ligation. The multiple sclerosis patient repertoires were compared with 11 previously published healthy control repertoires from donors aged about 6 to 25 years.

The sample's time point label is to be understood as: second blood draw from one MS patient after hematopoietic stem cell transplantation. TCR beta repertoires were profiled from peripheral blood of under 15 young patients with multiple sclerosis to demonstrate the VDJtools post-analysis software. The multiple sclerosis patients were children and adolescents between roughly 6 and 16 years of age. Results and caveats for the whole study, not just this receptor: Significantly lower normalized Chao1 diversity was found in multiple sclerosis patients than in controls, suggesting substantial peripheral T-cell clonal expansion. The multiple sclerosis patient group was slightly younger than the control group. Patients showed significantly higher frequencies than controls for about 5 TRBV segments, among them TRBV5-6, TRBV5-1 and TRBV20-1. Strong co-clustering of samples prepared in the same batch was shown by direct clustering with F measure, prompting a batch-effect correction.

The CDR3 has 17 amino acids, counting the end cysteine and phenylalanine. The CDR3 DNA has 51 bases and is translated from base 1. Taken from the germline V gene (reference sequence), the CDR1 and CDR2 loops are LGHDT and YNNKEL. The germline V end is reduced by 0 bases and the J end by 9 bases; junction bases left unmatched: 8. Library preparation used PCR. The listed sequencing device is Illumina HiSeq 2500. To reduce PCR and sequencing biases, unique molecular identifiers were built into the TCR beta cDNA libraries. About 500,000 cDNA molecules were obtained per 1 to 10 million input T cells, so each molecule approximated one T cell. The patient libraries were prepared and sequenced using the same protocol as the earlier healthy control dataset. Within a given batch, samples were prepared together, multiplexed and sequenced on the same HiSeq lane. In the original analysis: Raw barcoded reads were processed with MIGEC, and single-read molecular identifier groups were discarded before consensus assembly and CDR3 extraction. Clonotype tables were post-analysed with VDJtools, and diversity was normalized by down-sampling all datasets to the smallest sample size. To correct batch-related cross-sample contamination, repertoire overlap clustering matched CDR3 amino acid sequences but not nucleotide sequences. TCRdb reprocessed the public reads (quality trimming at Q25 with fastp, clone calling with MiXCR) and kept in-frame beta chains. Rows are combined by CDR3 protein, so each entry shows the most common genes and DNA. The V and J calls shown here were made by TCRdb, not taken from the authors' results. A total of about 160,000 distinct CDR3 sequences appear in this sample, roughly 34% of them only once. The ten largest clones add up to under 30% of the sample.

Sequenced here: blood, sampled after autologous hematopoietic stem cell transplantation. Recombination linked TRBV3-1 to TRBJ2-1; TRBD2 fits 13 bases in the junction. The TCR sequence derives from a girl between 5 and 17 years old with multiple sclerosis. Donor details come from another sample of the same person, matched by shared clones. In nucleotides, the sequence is TGTGCCAGCAGCCAAGATACCAGGACTAGCGGGAGTGGTGAGCAGTTCTTC. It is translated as CASSQDTRTSGSGEQFF.